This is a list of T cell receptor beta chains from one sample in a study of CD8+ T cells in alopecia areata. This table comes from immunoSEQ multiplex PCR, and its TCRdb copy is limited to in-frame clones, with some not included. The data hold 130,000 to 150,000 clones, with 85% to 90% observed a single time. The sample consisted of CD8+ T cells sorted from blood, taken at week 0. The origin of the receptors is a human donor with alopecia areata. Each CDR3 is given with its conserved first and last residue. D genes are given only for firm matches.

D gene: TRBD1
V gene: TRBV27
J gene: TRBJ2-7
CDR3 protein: CASRPQGAYEQYF
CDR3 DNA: TGTGCCTCCCGCCCCCAGGGGGCGTACGAGCAGTACTTC

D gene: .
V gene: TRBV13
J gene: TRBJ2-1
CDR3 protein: CASRPAGRHEQFF
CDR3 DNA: TGTGCCAGCCGCCCCGCGGGGAGGCATGAGCAGTTCTTC

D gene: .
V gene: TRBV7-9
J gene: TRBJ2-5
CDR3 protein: CASSIPIETQYF
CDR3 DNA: TGTGCCAGCAGTATACCGATAGAGACCCAGTACTTC

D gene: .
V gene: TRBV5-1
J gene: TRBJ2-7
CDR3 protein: CASSLGREGSYEQYF
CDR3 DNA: TGCGCCAGCAGCTTGGGGAGAGAGGGTTCCTACGAGCAGTACTTC

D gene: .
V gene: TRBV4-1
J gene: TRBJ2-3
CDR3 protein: CASSQDGGRTDTQYF
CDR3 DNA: TGCGCCAGCAGCCAAGATGGGGGCCGCACAGATACGCAGTATTTT

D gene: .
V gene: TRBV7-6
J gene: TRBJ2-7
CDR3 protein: CASSIRQGGIYEQYF
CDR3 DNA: TGTGCCAGCAGCATACGACAGGGCGGGATCTACGAGCAGTACTTC

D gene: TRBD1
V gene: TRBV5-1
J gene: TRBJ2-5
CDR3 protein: CASSSSGTGPQETQYF
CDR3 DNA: TGCGCCAGCAGCTCCTCCGGGACAGGGCCTCAAGAGACCCAGTACTTC

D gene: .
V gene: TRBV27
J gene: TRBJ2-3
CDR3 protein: CASSLLSTDTQYF
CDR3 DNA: TGTGCCAGCAGTTTATTATCCACAGATACGCAGTATTTT

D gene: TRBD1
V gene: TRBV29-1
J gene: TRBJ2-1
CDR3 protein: CSVEGAPGQGYYNEQFF
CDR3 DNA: TGCAGCGTTGAAGGGGCCCCGGGACAGGGTTACTACAATGAGCAGTTCTTC

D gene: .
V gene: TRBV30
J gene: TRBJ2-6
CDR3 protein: CAWSGGLRPTSGANVLTF
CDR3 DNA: TGTGCCTGGAGTGGGGGTCTAAGACCGACCTCTGGGGCCAACGTCCTGACTTTC

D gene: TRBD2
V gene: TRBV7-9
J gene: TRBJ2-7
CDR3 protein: CASSSVGTSGLRYEQYF
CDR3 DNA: TGTGCCAGCAGCTCGGTAGGGACTAGCGGCCTCCGTTACGAGCAGTACTTC

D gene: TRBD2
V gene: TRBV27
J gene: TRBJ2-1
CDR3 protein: CASSFSGGLNNEQFF
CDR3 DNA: TGTGCCAGCAGTTTTAGCGGGGGGCTTAACAATGAGCAGTTCTTC

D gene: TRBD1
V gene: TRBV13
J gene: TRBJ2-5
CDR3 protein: CASSQGDSQETQYF
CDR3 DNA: TGTGCCAGCAGCCAGGGGGACAGTCAAGAGACCCAGTACTTC

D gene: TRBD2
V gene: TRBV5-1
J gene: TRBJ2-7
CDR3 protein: CASSTGSSGRRNEQYF
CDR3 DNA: TGCGCCAGCAGCACTGGCTCTAGCGGGAGGCGGAACGAGCAGTACTTC

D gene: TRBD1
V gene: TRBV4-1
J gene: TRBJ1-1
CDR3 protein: CASSPTRRQGNTEAFF
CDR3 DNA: TGCGCCAGCAGCCCTACTCGTAGACAGGGAAACACTGAAGCTTTCTTT

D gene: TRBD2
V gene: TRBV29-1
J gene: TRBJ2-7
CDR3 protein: CSVEGGGLYEQYF
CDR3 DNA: TGCAGCGTTGAGGGCGGGGGTCTTTACGAGCAGTACTTC